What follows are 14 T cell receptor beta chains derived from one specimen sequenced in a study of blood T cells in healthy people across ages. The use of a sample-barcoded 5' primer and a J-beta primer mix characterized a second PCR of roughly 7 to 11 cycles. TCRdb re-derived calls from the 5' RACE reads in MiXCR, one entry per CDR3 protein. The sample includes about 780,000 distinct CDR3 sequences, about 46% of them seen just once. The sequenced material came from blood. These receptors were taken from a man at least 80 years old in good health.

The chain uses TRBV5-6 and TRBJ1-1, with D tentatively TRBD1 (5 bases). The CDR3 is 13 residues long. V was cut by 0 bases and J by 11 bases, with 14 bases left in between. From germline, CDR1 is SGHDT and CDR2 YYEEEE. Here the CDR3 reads CASSLELGTFAFF. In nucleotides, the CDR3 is TGTGCCAGCAGCTTGGAGTTAGGGACCTTCGCTTTCTTT.

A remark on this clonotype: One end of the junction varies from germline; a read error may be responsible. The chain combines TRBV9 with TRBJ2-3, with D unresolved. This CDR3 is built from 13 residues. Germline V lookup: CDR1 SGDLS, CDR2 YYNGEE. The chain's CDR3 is CASSRNFGDTLYF. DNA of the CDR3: TGTGCCAGCAGCCGAAACTTTGGCGATACGCTGTATTTT.

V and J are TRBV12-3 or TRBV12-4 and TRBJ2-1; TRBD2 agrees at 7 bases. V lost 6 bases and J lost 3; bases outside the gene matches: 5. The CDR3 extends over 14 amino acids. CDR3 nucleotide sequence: TGTGCCAGCAGCCGTGGGGACTACTACAATGAGCAGTTCTTC. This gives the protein CASSRGDYYNEQFF.

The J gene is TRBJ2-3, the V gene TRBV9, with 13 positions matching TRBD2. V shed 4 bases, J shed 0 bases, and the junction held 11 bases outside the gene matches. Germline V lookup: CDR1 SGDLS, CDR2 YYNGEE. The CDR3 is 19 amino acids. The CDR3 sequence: CASSLQGLAGRSSTDTQYF. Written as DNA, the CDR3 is TGTGCCAGCAGCTTACAGGGACTAGCGGGACGTTCTAGCACAGATACGCAGTATTTT.

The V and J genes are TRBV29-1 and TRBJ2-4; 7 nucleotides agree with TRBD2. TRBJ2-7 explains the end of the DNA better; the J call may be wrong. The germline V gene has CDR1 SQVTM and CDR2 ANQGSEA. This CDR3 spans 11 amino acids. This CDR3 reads CSTRTSYEQYF. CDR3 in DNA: TGCAGCACCCGGACTAGCTACGAGCAGTACTTC.

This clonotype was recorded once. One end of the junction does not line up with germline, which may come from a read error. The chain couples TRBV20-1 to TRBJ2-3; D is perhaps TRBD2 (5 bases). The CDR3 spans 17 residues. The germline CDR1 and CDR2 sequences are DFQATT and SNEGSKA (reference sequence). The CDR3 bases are TGCAGTGCTAGAGGGAGGAGCCCCGATTTCAGCACAGAGACGCAGTATTTT. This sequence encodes CSARGRSPDFSTETQYF.

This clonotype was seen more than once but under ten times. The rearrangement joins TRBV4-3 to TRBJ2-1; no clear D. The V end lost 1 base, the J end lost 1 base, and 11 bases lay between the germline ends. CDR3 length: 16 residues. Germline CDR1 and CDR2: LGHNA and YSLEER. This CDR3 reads CASSQVRQSSYNEQFF. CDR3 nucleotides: TGCGCCAGCAGCCAAGTCCGGCAGTCTTCCTACAATGAGCAGTTCTTC.

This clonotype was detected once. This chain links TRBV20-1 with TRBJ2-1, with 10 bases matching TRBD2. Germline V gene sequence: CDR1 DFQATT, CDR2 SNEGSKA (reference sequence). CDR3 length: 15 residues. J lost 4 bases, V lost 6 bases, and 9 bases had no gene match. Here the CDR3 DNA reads TGCAGTGCACCGGTTTCTAGCGGGGGATACAATGAGCAGTTCTTC. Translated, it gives CSAPVSSGGYNEQFF.

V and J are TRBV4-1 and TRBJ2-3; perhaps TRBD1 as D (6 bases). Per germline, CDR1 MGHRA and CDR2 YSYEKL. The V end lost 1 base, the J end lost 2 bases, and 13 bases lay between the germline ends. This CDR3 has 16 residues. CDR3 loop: CASSQGDRRTTDTQYF. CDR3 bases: TGCGCCAGCAGCCAAGGAGACAGGAGAACCACAGATACGCAGTATTTT.

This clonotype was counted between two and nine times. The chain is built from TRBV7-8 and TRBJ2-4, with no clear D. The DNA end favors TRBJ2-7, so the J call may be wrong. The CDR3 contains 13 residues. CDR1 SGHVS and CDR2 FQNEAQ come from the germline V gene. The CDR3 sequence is CASSPPLRFEQYF. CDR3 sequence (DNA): TGTGCCAGCAGCCCCCCTTTAAGGTTCGAGCAGTACTTC.

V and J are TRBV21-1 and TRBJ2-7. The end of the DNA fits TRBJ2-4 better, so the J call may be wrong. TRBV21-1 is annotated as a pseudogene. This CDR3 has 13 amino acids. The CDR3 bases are TGTGCCAGCAGCAATAAGGATAGAAACATTCAGTACTTC. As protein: CASSNKDRNIQYF.

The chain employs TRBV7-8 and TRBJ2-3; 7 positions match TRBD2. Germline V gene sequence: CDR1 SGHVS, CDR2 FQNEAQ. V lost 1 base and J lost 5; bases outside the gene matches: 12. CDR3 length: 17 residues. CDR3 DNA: TGTGCCAGCAGCTTAGGGTGGGCTAGCGGCCATCGAGATACGCAGTATTTT. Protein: CASSLGWASGHRDTQYF.

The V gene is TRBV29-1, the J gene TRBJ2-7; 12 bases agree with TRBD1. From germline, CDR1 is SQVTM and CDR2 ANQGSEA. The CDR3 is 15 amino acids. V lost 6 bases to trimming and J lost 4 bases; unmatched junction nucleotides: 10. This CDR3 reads CSVTTPGQGAYEQYF. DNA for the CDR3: TGCAGCGTAACAACCCCGGGACAGGGGGCTTACGAGCAGTACTTC.

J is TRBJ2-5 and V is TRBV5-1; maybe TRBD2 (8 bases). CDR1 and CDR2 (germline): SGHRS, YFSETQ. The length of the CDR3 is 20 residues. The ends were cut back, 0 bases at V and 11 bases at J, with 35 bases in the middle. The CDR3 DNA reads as TGCGCCAGCAGCTTGGGGTCGACAGGGCCGGGACTAGGAGTCTACAATGAGCAGTACTTC. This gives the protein CASSLGSTGPGLGVYNEQYF.